This entry lists 19 T cell receptor beta chains sequenced from one sample in a study of T-cell memory formation after mild COVID-19 (dated by TCRdb to the early 2020s). Receptor libraries were prepared by 5' RACE. TCRdb records Illumina NovaSeq 6000 as the sequencer. TCRdb passed the public sequencing reads through fastp at Q25 and MiXCR, retaining productive beta sequences. Records with the same CDR3 protein are collapsed into one entry carrying the most frequent genes and DNA. The sample profile shows some 310,000 distinct CDR3 sequences; 20% to 25% of them were found once. Of the sample, roughly 23% is held by the ten largest clones. Sequencing was carried out using PBMCs or a T cell subset sorted from them (not recorded which). The receptors here all came from a man between 18 and 29 years old who had mild COVID-19 (a few samples of this study predate the infection). The sample titles of this study are shuffled in the database, so cell type and time point are left out; the donor was told from shared clones.

This clonotype was counted only a few times. The chain has TRBV29-1 and TRBJ2-7; D is uncertain. The germline V and J ends were trimmed by 5 bases and 0 bases, with 20 bases remaining between them. The CDR3 length is 16 residues. In germline, CDR1 is SQVTM, CDR2 ANQGSEA. The CDR3, as DNA: TGCAGCGTTATGGCCAACGGCCGGAAGAGCTCCTACGAGCAGTACTTC. This gives the protein CSVMANGRKSSYEQYF.

The chain uses TRBV4-1 and TRBJ1-1; perhaps TRBD1 as D (6 bases). Germline loops: CDR1 MGHRA, CDR2 YSYEKL. The V end lost 3 bases, the J end lost 1 base, and 15 bases lay between the germline ends. This CDR3 has 16 residues. Here the CDR3 DNA reads TGCGCCAGCAGCCATGACTCAAAACAGGGGAACACTGAAGCTTTCTTT. It yields the protein CASSHDSKQGNTEAFF.

The gene calls are TRBV5-1 and TRBJ2-2; 7 bases line up with TRBD1. With V trimmed by 0 bases and J by 7 bases, 6 bases remained unmatched. CDR3 length equals 15 residues. The germline CDR1 and CDR2 sequences are SGHRS and YFSETQ. CDR3 DNA sequence: TGCGCCAGCAGCTTGGCCTTGACAGGGATCGGGGAGCTGTTTTTT. Its protein product is CASSLALTGIGELFF.

The chain uses TRBV5-5 and TRBJ1-1; D unclear. Germline loops: CDR1 SGHKS, CDR2 YYEKEE (reference sequence). V was cut by 4 bases and J by 0 bases, with 13 bases left in between. The CDR3 length is 15 residues. The CDR3 sequence: CASSPFPRMNTEAFF. CDR3 coding DNA: TGTGCCAGCAGCCCCTTCCCACGGATGAACACTGAAGCTTTCTTT.

This clonotype was counted a few times. The chain joins TRBV18 to TRBJ1-6; TRBD1 agrees at 7 bases. After removal of 1 base from V and 8 bases from J, the junction contained 5 bases not matched to a gene. The CDR3 consists of 15 residues. CDR1 and CDR2 (germline): KGHSH, LQKENI. CDR3 nucleotides: TGTGCCAGCTCACCACAGGGGGCTGGAGATTCACCCCTCCACTTT. Translated, it gives CASSPQGAGDSPLHF.

This clonotype was recorded many times. The V gene is TRBV4-1, the J gene TRBJ2-5, with D hard to call. The CDR3 has 12 residues. V lost 1 base and J lost 5, with 5 bases in between. Germline V gene data show CDR1 as MGHRA and CDR2 as YSYEKL. CDR3 protein: CASSQGSETQYF. The DNA for the CDR3 is TGCGCCAGCAGCCAAGGTAGCGAGACCCAGTACTTC.

This clonotype was observed a few times. This chain links TRBV12-3 or TRBV12-4 with TRBJ2-5; 9 positions agree with TRBD1. The CDR3 consists of 15 residues. The J segment lost 5 bases and the V segment lost 3 bases, leaving 7 bases of the junction unmatched. The CDR3 loop reads CASSFSGDREETQYF. DNA for the CDR3: TGTGCCAGCAGTTTTTCGGGGGACAGGGAGGAGACCCAGTACTTC.

This clonotype was found a few times. The chain links TRBV12-3 or TRBV12-4 to TRBJ1-1; no clear D. The CDR3 extends over 13 amino acids. V gave up 2 bases and J gave up 1 base, with 5 bases separating them. The CDR3 nucleotides read TGTGCCAGCAGTTTAATAGCGAACACTGAAGCTTTCTTT. Amino acid sequence: CASSLIANTEAFF.

The table lists this clonotype with a few counts. V and J are TRBV12-3 or TRBV12-4 and TRBJ2-1; 10 positions match TRBD1. J was trimmed by 0 bases and V by 6 bases; bases with no gene match: 8. There are 17 residues in the CDR3. The DNA of the CDR3 is TGTGCCAGCAGCCTGACAGGGGGCGAGAGCTCCTACAATGAGCAGTTCTTC. It encodes CASSLTGGESSYNEQFF.

This clonotype came up many times. CDR3 amino acids: CASRQGTAGANVLTF. In DNA form, the CDR3 reads TGTGCCAGCAGGCAAGGGACAGCTGGGGCCAACGTCCTGACTTTC. This rearrangement joins TRBV12-3 or TRBV12-4 to TRBJ2-6; 7 bases line up with TRBD1. The CDR3 has 15 residues. Trimming removed 6 bases from V and 2 bases from J; junction bases left unmatched: 4.

This clonotype was observed once. The V and J genes are TRBV4-1 and TRBJ2-7, with 11 nucleotides matching TRBD1. This CDR3 comprises 15 residues. Germline CDR1 reads MGHRA; CDR2 reads YSYEKL. Germline trimming cut 3 bases from V and 3 bases from J; bases unmatched to any gene: 4. This CDR3 is CASSHRTGGSYEQYF. In DNA form, the CDR3 reads TGCGCCAGCAGCCACCGGACAGGGGGCAGCTACGAGCAGTACTTC.

The chain uses TRBV11-2 and TRBJ2-1; 11 nucleotides agree with TRBD1. This CDR3 is 15 amino acids long. Trimming took 5 bases from V and 7 from J; bases not matched to a gene: 7. Germline loops: CDR1 SGHAT, CDR2 FQNNGV. CDR3 loop: CASSPLDRGLNEQFF. CDR3 DNA sequence: TGTGCCAGCAGCCCTCTGGACAGGGGGCTTAATGAGCAGTTCTTC.

This clonotype was seen a few times. The chain combines TRBV29-1 with TRBJ1-2; 7 bases align to TRBD1. This CDR3 contains 15 residues. CDR1 SQVTM and CDR2 ANQGSEA come from the germline V gene. The V and J ends lost 6 bases and 7 bases, in that order; junction bases with no gene match: 17. The DNA for the CDR3 is TGCAGCGTGGCCCAGACAGGGAAGCCCGCGTTTGGCTACACCTTC. Its translation is CSVAQTGKPAFGYTF.

This clonotype came up a few times. The gene calls are TRBV4-1 and TRBJ2-3; 14 bases fit TRBD2. The CDR3 runs 20 residues. V lost 0 bases to trimming and J lost 2 bases; unmatched junction nucleotides: 10. Per the germline V gene, CDR1 is MGHRA and CDR2 is YSYEKL. The chain's CDR3 is CASSQEPGTSGGAYTDTQYF. CDR3 coding DNA: TGCGCCAGCAGCCAAGAGCCCGGGACTAGCGGGGGTGCTTACACAGATACGCAGTATTTT.

The table lists this clonotype with a few counts. This sequence joins TRBV11-2 and TRBJ2-3; a possible D gene is TRBD2 (5 bases). There are 14 residues in the CDR3. Looked up from germline, CDR1 is SGHAT and CDR2 is FQNNGV. V was pared by 1 base and J by 5 bases, with 10 bases between. Here the CDR3 reads CASSLAGSGDTQYF. CDR3 in DNA: TGTGCCAGCAGCTTAGCGGGGTCGGGAGATACGCAGTATTTT.

V gene TRBV9 combines with J gene TRBJ1-1, with D unresolved. The CDR3 spans 13 residues. V lost 3 bases to trimming and J lost 3 bases, with 9 bases between them. Looked up from germline, CDR1 is SGDLS and CDR2 is YYNGEE. The CDR3 region has the DNA TGTGCCAGCAGCGGGACCCAACACACTGAAGCTTTCTTT. It specifies CASSGTQHTEAFF.

In its sample, this clonotype was seen a few times. This chain connects TRBV7-9 to TRBJ2-2, with D perhaps given as TRBD1 or TRBD2 (5 bases each). This CDR3 is 14 amino acids long. V lost 6 bases, J lost 4 bases, and 12 bases lay in between. Germline CDR1 SEHNR, CDR2 FQNEAQ (reference sequence). The CDR3, as DNA: TGTGCCAGCAGGAGGGGCGCAAGCACCGGGGAGCTGTTTTTT. It yields the protein CASRRGASTGELFF.

The CDR3 sequence: CASSTGGGVTYEQYF. The CDR3 nucleotides are TGTGCCAGCAGCACCGGGGGAGGGGTTACCTACGAGCAGTACTTC. The genes are TRBV7-2 and TRBJ2-7, with 7 bases fitting TRBD2. CDR3 size: 15 residues. The J segment lost 2 bases and the V segment lost 5 bases, leaving 9 bases of the junction unmatched. Germline lookup yields CDR1 SGHTA and CDR2 FQGNSA.

At least ten counts were recorded for this clonotype. The V call is TRBV4-3, the J call TRBJ2-1, with 11 bases identical to TRBD2. The ends lost 0 bases at V and 7 bases at J; junction bases unmatched: 14. CDR1 LGHNA and CDR2 YSLEER come from the germline V gene. The CDR3 runs to 19 residues. The DNA for the CDR3 is TGCGCCAGCAGCCAAGATTTGATGGCTAGCGGGGGGCGGGGGAATGAGCAGTTCTTC. This sequence encodes CASSQDLMASGGRGNEQFF.